These T cell receptor beta chains were read from a single sample in a study of T cell responses to AZD1222 COVID-19 vaccine. Generated by immunoSEQ multiplex PCR, the TCRdb table keeps only in-frame clones and is missing some. Of 150,000 to 200,000 clones in the sample, approximately 92% were seen once. This specimen consisted of peripheral blood, obtained on day 0 of AZD1222 vaccination. These receptors came from an adult in good health. CDR3s include the opening cysteine and the closing phenylalanine or tryptophan. D genes are given only for firm matches. Rows may omit the clone size; those that give it use once, few, many or a size class.

CDR3	DNA	D	J	size	V
CASSLYRVNTEAFF	TGTGCCAGCAGTTTATACAGGGTGAACACTGAAGCTTTCTTT	-	TRBJ1-1	-	TRBV27
CASSNAGTGKTGELFF	TGTGCCAGCAGCAATGCCGGGACCGGGAAGACCGGGGAGCTGTTTTTT	-	TRBJ2-2	-	TRBV7-3
CAWSVLPQVGYTF	TGTGCCTGGAGTGTACTTCCCCAGGTTGGCTACACCTTC	-	TRBJ1-2	once	TRBV30
CASSPVAYSYEQYF	TGCGCCAGCAGCCCCGTGGCGTACTCCTACGAGCAGTACTTC	-	TRBJ2-7	-	TRBV5-1
CASSQGGADTEAFF	TGTGCCAGCAGCCAAGGCGGGGCGGACACTGAAGCTTTCTTT	-	TRBJ1-1	-	TRBV3-1/TRBV3-2
CASSVVEGFETQYF	TGTGCCAGCAGCGTAGTTGAGGGTTTCGAGACCCAGTACTTC	-	TRBJ2-5	-	TRBV9
CASSQLGFGTEAFF	TGTGCCAGCAGCCAACTCGGGTTCGGCACTGAAGCTTTCTTT	-	TRBJ1-1	once	TRBV3-1/TRBV3-2
CASSLRGVGNYGYTF	TGTGCCAGCAGTTTACGCGGCGTGGGTAACTATGGCTACACCTTC	-	TRBJ1-2	-	TRBV27
CASSQQAEGVVFF	TGCGCCAGCAGCCAACAGGCGGAGGGGGTGGTGTTTTTT	-	TRBJ1-4	-	TRBV4-1
CATATVENTEAFF	TGTGCCACCGCGACCGTGGAGAACACTGAAGCTTTCTTT	-	TRBJ1-1	few	TRBV12-3/TRBV12-4
CASSPVDTDYGYTF	TGTGCCAGCAGCCCCGTGGACACGGACTATGGCTACACCTTC	-	TRBJ1-2	once	TRBV11-2
CASSLRGKLFF	TGTGCCAGCAGTTTAAGGGGAAAACTGTTTTTT	-	TRBJ1-4	-	TRBV12-3/TRBV12-4
CASSDSEGQPPYGYTF	TGTGCCAGCAGTGACTCAGAGGGACAGCCCCCTTATGGCTACACCTTC	TRBD1	TRBJ1-2	-	TRBV25-1
CASSVGYYQPQHF	TGTGCCAGTAGTGTGGGGTATTACCAGCCCCAGCATTTT	-	TRBJ1-5	-	TRBV19
CATSRDGLGLRTNEKLFF	TGTGCCACCAGCAGAGATGGATTGGGGCTCCGGACTAATGAAAAACTGTTTTTT	-	TRBJ1-4	once	TRBV15
CASSKAGTGIETQYF	TGTGCCAGCAGCAAAGCCGGGACAGGGATAGAGACCCAGTACTTC	TRBD1	TRBJ2-5	-	TRBV5-4
CASSPKTSGGAQEQYF	TGTGCCAGCAGTCCCAAGACTAGCGGGGGGGCCCAAGAGCAGTACTTC	TRBD2	TRBJ2-7	-	TRBV6-2/TRBV6-3
CASSQDRISPDRREQYF	TGTGCCAGCAGCCAAGACCGAATTTCCCCGGACAGGCGCGAGCAGTACTTC	TRBD1	TRBJ2-7	once	TRBV4-2
CASSLLVGFRGYTF	TGCGCCAGCAGCTTGTTGGTGGGATTTCGGGGCTACACCTTC	-	TRBJ1-2	-	TRBV5-1
CASSLNTYRGEETEAFF	TGTGCCAGCAGCTTAAACACTTACAGGGGAGAAGAGACTGAAGCTTTCTTT	TRBD1	TRBJ1-1	once	TRBV28
CASSQATANYGYTF	TGCGCCAGCAGCCAAGCCACAGCTAACTATGGCTACACCTTC	-	TRBJ1-2	-	TRBV4-1
CASRLQGLVYEQYF	TGTGCCAGCAGATTACAGGGGTTAGTGTACGAGCAGTACTTC	-	TRBJ2-7	once	TRBV12-1
CASSLGINGELFF	TGTGCCAGCAGCTTAGGCATTAACGGGGAGCTGTTTTTT	-	TRBJ2-2	-	TRBV7-8
CATSMTGIEQYF	TGTGCCACCAGCATGACGGGGATCGAGCAGTACTTC	-	TRBJ2-7	-	TRBV15
CAWSRTGGGDEQYF	TGTGCCTGGAGTCGCACAGGGGGCGGGGACGAGCAGTACTTC	TRBD1	TRBJ2-7	-	TRBV30
CASNPTENTGELFF	TGTGCCAGCAATCCGACTGAGAACACCGGGGAGCTGTTTTTT	-	TRBJ2-2	once	TRBV19
CASSQRGAGNTIYF	TGTGCCAGCAGCCAAAGGGGTGCTGGAAACACCATATATTTT	-	TRBJ1-3	-	TRBV3-1/TRBV3-2
CASSPRTGGVNYGYTF	TGTGCCAGCAGCCCTCGGACAGGGGGAGTCAACTATGGCTACACCTTC	TRBD1	TRBJ1-2	-	TRBV7-8
CASSFGGGYNSPLHF	TGTGCCAGCAGCTTTGGGGGCGGATATAATTCACCCCTCCACTTT	-	TRBJ1-6	-	TRBV5-8
CASSHSTGQGSVETQYF	TGTGCCAGCAGCCATTCTACGGGACAGGGGTCGGTCGAGACCCAGTACTTC	TRBD1	TRBJ2-5	-	TRBV27
CASSLEVGTEAFF	TGTGCCAGCAGCCTAGAGGTAGGAACTGAAGCTTTCTTT	-	TRBJ1-1	-	TRBV9
CACSIGAGGIFSPDTQYF	TGTGCCTGCTCAATAGGAGCGGGGGGGATCTTTTCCCCAGATACGCAGTATTTT	TRBD2	TRBJ2-3	-	TRBV30
CAISESREPGFDTEAFF	TGTGCCATCAGTGAGTCCAGAGAGCCGGGGTTTGACACTGAAGCTTTCTTT	-	TRBJ1-1	-	TRBV10-3
CASSLSKQIHYGYTF	TGTGCCAGCAGTTTATCGAAACAGATACACTATGGCTACACCTTC	-	TRBJ1-2	-	TRBV27
CASSANDRVRGYTF	TGTGCCAGCAGCGCGAATGACAGGGTACGCGGCTACACCTTC	TRBD1	TRBJ1-2	-	TRBV5-4
CASSSGTVISPLHF	TGTGCCAGCAGCTCAGGGACAGTTATTTCACCCCTCCACTTT	TRBD1	TRBJ1-6	once	TRBV7-9
CASSLSRQVGNQPQHF	TGTGCCAGCAGTTTATCCAGACAGGTTGGCAATCAGCCCCAGCATTTT	-	TRBJ1-5	-	TRBV27
CASSQGTGGADTQYF	TGCGCCAGCAGCCAAGGGACAGGAGGAGCAGATACGCAGTATTTT	TRBD1	TRBJ2-3	once	TRBV4-1
CASGPTGGLTDTQYF	TGCGCCAGCGGACCGACAGGGGGCTTGACAGATACGCAGTATTTT	TRBD1	TRBJ2-3	-	TRBV5-1
CASRMRESNQPQHF	TGTGCCAGTAGGATGCGGGAAAGCAATCAGCCCCAGCATTTT	-	TRBJ1-5	-	TRBV19
CALQGEVEGYTF	TGTGCCTTACAGGGGGAAGTAGAAGGCTACACCTTC	TRBD1	TRBJ1-2	-	TRBV6-5
CASGQTGTDTDTQYF	TGTGCCAGTGGCCAGACCGGGACAGACACAGATACGCAGTATTTT	TRBD1	TRBJ2-3	once	TRBV19
CASSMDSGPWELFF	TGTGCCAGCAGCATGGACAGTGGTCCTTGGGAGCTGTTTTTT	-	TRBJ2-2	once	TRBV7-3
CASSLKSKTGELFF	TGTGCCAGCAGCTTAAAATCGAAAACCGGGGAGCTGTTTTTT	-	TRBJ2-2	-	TRBV11-2
CASSLPPGSEGDTQYF	TGTGCCAGCAGCTTGCCCCCAGGCTCCGAGGGAGATACGCAGTATTTT	-	TRBJ2-3	-	TRBV5-4
CASSVVAGTYEQYF	TGTGCCAGCAGCGTAGTAGCGGGAACCTACGAGCAGTACTTC	TRBD2	TRBJ2-7	-	TRBV9
CAWRGCRAPWSNQPQHF	TGTGCCTGGAGGGGATGCCGCGCCCCTTGGAGCAATCAGCCCCAGCATTTT	-	TRBJ1-5	-	TRBV30
CASSLLFAVGSGNTIYF	TGTGCCAGCAGCCTTCTCTTTGCAGTCGGCTCTGGAAACACCATATATTTT	-	TRBJ1-3	-	TRBV11-2